This is a list of T cell receptor beta chains from one sample in a study of blood T cell repertoires in COVID-19. Only in-frame clones appear in the TCRdb table, and some are missing; sequencing was by immunoSEQ multiplex PCR. The data hold about 86,000 clones, with roughly 78% observed a single time. Material: peripheral blood. These TCRs come from a woman older than 75 with acute or convalescent COVID-19. Each CDR3 is given with its conserved first and last residue. A D gene is named only where the DNA matches it firmly. Where a row states a size, it is once, few, many or the class of an expanded clone; other rows omit it.

d_call: TRBD1
j_call: TRBJ1-6
clone_size: NA
v_call: TRBV5-6
cdr3_nt: TGTGCCAGCAGCGTCTTAGGACAGGGGAGGGATTCACCCCTCCACTTT
cdr3_aa: CASSVLGQGRDSPLHF

d_call: TRBD2
j_call: TRBJ2-2
clone_size: NA
v_call: TRBV2
cdr3_nt: TGTGCCAGCAGTGAATTTGGACTAGGCCAGTCCCGGGTCACCGGGGAGCTGTTTTTT
cdr3_aa: CASSEFGLGQSRVTGELFF

d_call: NA
j_call: TRBJ2-2
clone_size: NA
v_call: TRBV10-3
cdr3_nt: TGTGCCATCAGCAACAGCCATTTGGAGCTGTTTTTT
cdr3_aa: CAISNSHLELFF

d_call: TRBD1
j_call: TRBJ1-2
clone_size: NA
v_call: TRBV6-2/TRBV6-3
cdr3_nt: TGTGCCAGCAGTAAAACGACAGGGGGACTCTATGGCTACACCTTC
cdr3_aa: CASSKTTGGLYGYTF

d_call: NA
j_call: TRBJ2-5
clone_size: NA
v_call: TRBV2
cdr3_nt: TGTGCCAGCAGTCCTGATCGGGAGACCCAGTACTTC
cdr3_aa: CASSPDRETQYF

d_call: TRBD2
j_call: TRBJ2-7
clone_size: NA
v_call: TRBV27
cdr3_nt: TGTGCCAGCAGTTCACGGCGGGAGGGCCCTCATTACGAGCAGTACTTC
cdr3_aa: CASSSRREGPHYEQYF

d_call: TRBD1
j_call: TRBJ1-4
clone_size: NA
v_call: TRBV9
cdr3_nt: TGTGCCAGCAGCGTAGGGGGACAGTCAGTTAATGAAAAACTGTTTTTT
cdr3_aa: CASSVGGQSVNEKLFF

d_call: NA
j_call: TRBJ1-3
clone_size: once
v_call: TRBV19
cdr3_nt: TGTGCCAGCCTCCCTCAGGTCAACTCTGGAAACACCATATATTTT
cdr3_aa: CASLPQVNSGNTIYF

d_call: TRBD2
j_call: TRBJ2-1
clone_size: NA
v_call: TRBV19
cdr3_nt: TGTGCCAGTAGTAATGGTGGGGGAGGGCCCAATGAGCAGTTCTTC
cdr3_aa: CASSNGGGGPNEQFF

d_call: NA
j_call: TRBJ1-3
clone_size: once
v_call: TRBV7-2
cdr3_nt: TGTGCCAGCAGCTACGCTTCAACAGGGTGGGGAAACACCATATATTTT
cdr3_aa: CASSYASTGWGNTIYF

d_call: TRBD1
j_call: TRBJ1-2
clone_size: NA
v_call: TRBV9
cdr3_nt: TGTGCCAGCAGCGTAGAGGCAGGGGGTGGAGGCTACACCTTC
cdr3_aa: CASSVEAGGGGYTF

d_call: NA
j_call: TRBJ1-2
clone_size: few
v_call: TRBV19
cdr3_nt: TGTGCCAGTAGTATAGCCCAGGGGCGCCCAGGTGGCTACACCTTC
cdr3_aa: CASSIAQGRPGGYTF

d_call: NA
j_call: TRBJ2-5
clone_size: NA
v_call: TRBV2
cdr3_nt: TGTGCCAGCCGGTACCAAGAGACCCAGTACTTC
cdr3_aa: CASRYQETQYF

d_call: NA
j_call: TRBJ2-1
clone_size: NA
v_call: TRBV10-2
cdr3_nt: TGCGCCAGCAGCGATCCGGGGTCGCGCTCCTACAATGAGCAGTTCTTC
cdr3_aa: CASSDPGSRSYNEQFF

d_call: NA
j_call: TRBJ2-1
clone_size: NA
v_call: TRBV27
cdr3_nt: TGTGCCAGCAGTTTATTGGGGATAGCGGCGGACAATGAGCAGTTCTTC
cdr3_aa: CASSLLGIAADNEQFF

d_call: NA
j_call: TRBJ2-2
clone_size: NA
v_call: TRBV10-3
cdr3_nt: TGTGCCATCGGCTCCGGGACCGGGGAGCTGTTTTTT
cdr3_aa: CAIGSGTGELFF

d_call: TRBD2
j_call: TRBJ2-7
clone_size: NA
v_call: TRBV13
cdr3_nt: TGTGCCAGCAGCGCCCGAAGAGTGCTAGCGGATTACTACGAGCAGTACTTC
cdr3_aa: CASSARRVLADYYEQYF

d_call: TRBD2
j_call: TRBJ2-5
clone_size: NA
v_call: TRBV19
cdr3_nt: TGTGCCAGTAGTAGGGGGGGACTTGAGACCCAGTACTTC
cdr3_aa: CASSRGGLETQYF

d_call: NA
j_call: TRBJ1-4
clone_size: NA
v_call: TRBV7-8
cdr3_nt: TGTGCCAGCAGCTTAACGACAGGTCTTAATGAAAAACTGTTTTTT
cdr3_aa: CASSLTTGLNEKLFF

d_call: TRBD2
j_call: TRBJ2-3
clone_size: once
v_call: TRBV11-3
cdr3_nt: TGTGCCAGCAGCTTTAGCGGGAGGGAGGATACGCAGTATTTT
cdr3_aa: CASSFSGREDTQYF

d_call: TRBD1
j_call: TRBJ2-7
clone_size: NA
v_call: TRBV5-8
cdr3_nt: TGTGCCAGCAGCCTTCACCTAGGGGGCGTGACATACGAGCAGTACTTC
cdr3_aa: CASSLHLGGVTYEQYF

d_call: TRBD1
j_call: TRBJ1-2
clone_size: NA
v_call: TRBV11-2
cdr3_nt: TGTGCCAGCAGGCTCGGGACAGGGGCCGCTGGCTACACCTTC
cdr3_aa: CASRLGTGAAGYTF

d_call: TRBD2
j_call: TRBJ2-7
clone_size: once
v_call: TRBV5-1
cdr3_nt: TGCGCCAGCAGCTCATCGACTAGCGGCGGTTACGAGCAGTACTTC
cdr3_aa: CASSSSTSGGYEQYF

d_call: NA
j_call: TRBJ1-5
clone_size: NA
v_call: TRBV15
cdr3_nt: TGTGCCACCAGCAGTGGCCGTGATCAGCCCCAGCATTTT
cdr3_aa: CATSSGRDQPQHF

d_call: NA
j_call: TRBJ1-2
clone_size: NA
v_call: TRBV5-1
cdr3_nt: TGCGCCAGCAGCTTGGACGTCGGCGGGGGCGGGGGCTACACCTTC
cdr3_aa: CASSLDVGGGGGYTF